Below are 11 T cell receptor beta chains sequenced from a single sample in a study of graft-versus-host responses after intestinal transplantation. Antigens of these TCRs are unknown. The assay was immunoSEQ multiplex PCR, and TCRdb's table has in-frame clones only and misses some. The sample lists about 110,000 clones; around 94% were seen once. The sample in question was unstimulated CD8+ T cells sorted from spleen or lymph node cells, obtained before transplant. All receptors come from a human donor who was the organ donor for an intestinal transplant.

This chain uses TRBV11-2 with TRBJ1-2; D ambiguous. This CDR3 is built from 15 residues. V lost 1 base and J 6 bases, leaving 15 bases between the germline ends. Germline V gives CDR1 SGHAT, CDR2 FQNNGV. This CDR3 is CASSLAAPGRDGYTF. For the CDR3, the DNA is TGTGCCAGCAGCTTAGCGGCACCCGGAAGGGATGGCTACACCTTC.

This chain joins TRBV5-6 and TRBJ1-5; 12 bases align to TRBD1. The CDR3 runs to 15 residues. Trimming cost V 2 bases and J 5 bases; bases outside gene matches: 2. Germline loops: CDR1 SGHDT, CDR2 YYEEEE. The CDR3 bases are TGTGCCAGCAGCTTCGGGACAGGGGGCCATCAGCCCCAGCATTTT. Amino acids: CASSFGTGGHQPQHF.

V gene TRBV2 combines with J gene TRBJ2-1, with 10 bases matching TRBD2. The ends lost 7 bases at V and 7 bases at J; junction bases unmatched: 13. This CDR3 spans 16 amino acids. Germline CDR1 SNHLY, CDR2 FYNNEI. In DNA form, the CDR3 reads TGTGCCAGCAAGACCGTAGCGGGAGGAGTAGGGAATGAGCAGTTCTTC. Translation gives CASKTVAGGVGNEQFF.

The CDR3 DNA follows: TGTGCCAGCAGTTACTCAGGCGACTACGAGCAGTACTTC. Its protein is CASSYSGDYEQYF. V usage is TRBV6-6 and J usage is TRBJ2-7; D is unresolved. Germline V CDR1 and CDR2: MNHNY, SVGAGI (reference sequence). The V end lost 0 bases, the J end lost 3 bases, and 6 bases lay between the germline ends. CDR3 length: 13 amino acids.

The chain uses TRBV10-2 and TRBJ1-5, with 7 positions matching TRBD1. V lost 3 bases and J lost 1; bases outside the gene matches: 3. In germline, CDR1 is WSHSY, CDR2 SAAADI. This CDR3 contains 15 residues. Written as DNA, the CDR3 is TGCGCCAGCAGTGACAAGGGGGCGAGCAATCAGCCCCAGCATTTT. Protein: CASSDKGASNQPQHF.

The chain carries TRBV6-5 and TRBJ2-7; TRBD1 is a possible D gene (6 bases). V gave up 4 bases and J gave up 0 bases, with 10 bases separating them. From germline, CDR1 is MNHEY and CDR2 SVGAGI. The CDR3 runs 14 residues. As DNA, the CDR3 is TGTGCCAGCAGTTCGACAGGTTACTCCTACGAGCAGTACTTC. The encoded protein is CASSSTGYSYEQYF.

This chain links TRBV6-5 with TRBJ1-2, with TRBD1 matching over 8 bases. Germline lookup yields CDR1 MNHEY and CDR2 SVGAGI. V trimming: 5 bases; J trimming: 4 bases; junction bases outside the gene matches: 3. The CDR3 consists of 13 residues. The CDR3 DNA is TGTGCCAGCAGTATTGGACAGGGCTATGGCTACACCTTC. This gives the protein CASSIGQGYGYTF.

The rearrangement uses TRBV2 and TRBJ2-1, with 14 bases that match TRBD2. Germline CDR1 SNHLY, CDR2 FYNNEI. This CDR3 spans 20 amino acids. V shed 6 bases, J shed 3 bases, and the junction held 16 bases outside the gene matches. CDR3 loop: CASSDEGTSGGRRVYNEQFF. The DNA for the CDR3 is TGTGCCAGCAGCGATGAAGGGACTAGCGGGGGCCGTAGGGTCTACAATGAGCAGTTCTTC. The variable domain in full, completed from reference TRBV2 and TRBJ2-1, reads EPEVTQTPSHQVTQMGQEVILRCVPISNHLYFYWYRQILGQKVEFLVSFYNNEISEKSEIFDDQFSVERPDGSNFTLKIRSTKLEDSAMYFCASSDEGTSGGRRVYNEQFFGPGTRLTVL.

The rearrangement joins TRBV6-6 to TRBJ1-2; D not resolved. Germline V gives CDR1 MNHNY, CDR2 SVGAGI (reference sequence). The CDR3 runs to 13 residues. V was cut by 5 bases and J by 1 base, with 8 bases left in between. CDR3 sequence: CASSPHLNYGYTF. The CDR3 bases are TGTGCCAGCAGTCCACACCTTAACTATGGCTACACCTTC.

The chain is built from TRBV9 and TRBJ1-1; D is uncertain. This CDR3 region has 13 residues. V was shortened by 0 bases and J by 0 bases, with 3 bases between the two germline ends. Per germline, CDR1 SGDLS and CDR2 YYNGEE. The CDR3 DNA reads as TGTGCCAGCAGCGTAGTCCTGAACACTGAAGCTTTCTTT. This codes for CASSVVLNTEAFF. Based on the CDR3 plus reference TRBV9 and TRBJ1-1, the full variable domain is DSGVTQTPKHLITATGQRVTLRCSPRSGDLSVYWYQQSLDQGLQFLIQYYNGEERAKGNILERFSAQQFPDLHSELNLSSLELGDSALYFCASSVVLNTEAFFGQGTRLTVV.

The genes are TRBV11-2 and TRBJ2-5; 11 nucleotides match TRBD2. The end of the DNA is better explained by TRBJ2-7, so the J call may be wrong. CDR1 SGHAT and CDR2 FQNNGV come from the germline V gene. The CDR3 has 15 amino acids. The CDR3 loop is CASSVSGRANYEQYF. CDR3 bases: TGTGCCAGCAGCGTTAGCGGGAGGGCCAATTACGAGCAGTACTTC.